The rows below give T cell receptor beta chains drawn from one sample of a study of T cell changes during pregnancy in multiple sclerosis. Measured with immunoSEQ multiplex PCR; TCRdb has only the in-frame clones, and not every one. The table records over 30,000 clones, about 88% of them present only once. The sample in question was CD4+ T cells from peripheral blood mononuclear cells, obtained before pregnancy. The receptors were gathered from a female donor with multiple sclerosis, enrolled in a pregnancy study. The CDR3 runs from the conserved cysteine through the conserved F or W. The D gene is left open where the match is weak. Clone size, where shown, is once, few, many, or a class for clones that have expanded.

clone size	V gene	J gene	D gene	CDR3 protein	CDR3 DNA
-	TRBV28	TRBJ2-7	TRBD1	CASRLAPPRTGEDEQYF	TGTGCCAGCAGACTAGCTCCTCCCCGGACAGGGGAAGACGAGCAGTACTTC
once	TRBV9	TRBJ2-3	TRBD2	CASSVGAGASTDTQYF	TGTGCCAGCAGCGTAGGAGCGGGGGCAAGCACAGATACGCAGTATTTT
-	TRBV7-2	TRBJ1-1	-	CASSRGGLNTEAFF	TGTGCCAGCAGCCGCGGGGGCCTGAACACTGAAGCTTTCTTT
-	TRBV7-6	TRBJ1-1	TRBD1	CASSSWTGRDTEAFF	TGTGCCAGCAGCAGCTGGACAGGGAGGGACACTGAAGCTTTCTTT
-	TRBV11-2	TRBJ1-1	-	CASSLAGVEAFF	TGTGCCAGCAGCCTCGCCGGGGTAGAGGCTTTCTTT
-	TRBV10-3	TRBJ2-7	TRBD2	CAIQSAGEESYEQYF	TGTGCCATCCAATCAGCGGGAGAGGAGAGTTACGAGCAGTACTTC
-	TRBV4-1	TRBJ1-1	-	CASSQPLQGNEAFF	TGCGCCAGCAGCCAACCACTACAGGGAAATGAAGCTTTCTTT
-	TRBV7-3	TRBJ2-5	TRBD2	CASSSRASGRYQETQYF	TGTGCCAGCAGCTCCAGAGCTAGCGGGAGGTACCAAGAGACCCAGTACTTC
-	TRBV19	TRBJ2-2	TRBD1	CASQVPTGVGELFF	TGTGCCAGTCAGGTTCCGACAGGGGTCGGGGAGCTGTTTTTT
-	TRBV10-1	TRBJ2-1	TRBD1	CASSVDRGPSNEQFF	TGCGCCAGCAGCGTGGACAGGGGTCCCTCCAATGAGCAGTTCTTC
-	TRBV9	TRBJ1-5	-	CASSVGANQPQHF	TGTGCCAGCAGCGTAGGGGCCAATCAGCCCCAGCATTTT
-	TRBV28	TRBJ2-2	TRBD2	CASTDSPLAGGAGELFF	TGTGCCAGCACCGACTCCCCTCTAGCGGGAGGGGCCGGGGAGCTGTTTTTT
-	TRBV5-6	TRBJ1-1	-	CASSYTGRDTEAFF	TGTGCCAGCAGCTACACGGGTCGGGACACTGAAGCTTTCTTT